This TCR beta chain derives from a study of T-cell memory formation after mild COVID-19. Study-level findings and limits: The CD4+ clones that contracted clustered mainly within CM and EM, and the CD8+ clones concentrated in EMRA. From day 15 to 85, contracting clones were balanced between CD4 and CD8, whereas later expanders leaned toward CD4+. Pre-infection memory showed some responding clones, and this suggested that cross-reactive memory joined.

This clonotype was observed at least ten times. Its specificity is unknown. The CDR3 spans 17 residues. V was cut by 0 bases and J by 4 bases, with 18 bases left in between. Germline assignment: CDR1 SGHRS and CDR2 YFSETQ. With constant-segment primers, 5'RACE yielded cDNA libraries of TCR alpha and TCR beta that carried sample barcodes and UMIs. Via MiXCR, TCRdb re-called the 5' RACE reads, giving one row per CDR3 protein. The data contain approximately 570,000 distinct CDR3 sequences, over 15% of them seen just once; the ten biggest clones take up around 12%. Specimen: PBMCs or a T cell subset sorted from them (not recorded which). The V gene is TRBV5-1, the J gene TRBJ2-3; perhaps TRBD1 as D (6 bases). The clonotype was recovered from an adult woman who had mild COVID-19 (a few samples of this study predate the infection). Cell type and time point are not known. CDR3 sequence reads: CASSLGHRDRKADTQYF. As DNA, the CDR3 is TGCGCCAGCAGCTTGGGCCACAGGGACCGTAAAGCAGATACGCAGTATTTT.